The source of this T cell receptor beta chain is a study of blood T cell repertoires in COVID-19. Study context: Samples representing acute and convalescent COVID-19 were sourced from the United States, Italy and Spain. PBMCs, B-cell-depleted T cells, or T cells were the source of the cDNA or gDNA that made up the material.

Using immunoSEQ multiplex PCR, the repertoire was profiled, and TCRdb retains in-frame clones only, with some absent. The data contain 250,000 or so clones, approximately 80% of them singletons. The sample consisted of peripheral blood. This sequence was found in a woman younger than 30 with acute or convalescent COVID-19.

CDR3 protein: CASSQDAVFGTEAFF. The CDR3 DNA reads as TGTGCCAGCAGCCAAGATGCGGTTTTTGGCACTGAAGCTTTCTTT. The V gene is TRBV3-1 (or the pseudogene TRBV3-2), the J gene TRBJ1-1; D gene ambiguous. V lost 0 bases, J lost 4 bases, and 12 bases lay in between. Germline values: CDR1 LGHDT, CDR2 YNNKEL (reference sequence). This CDR3 region has 15 residues.